The entry below gives a single TCR beta chain sequence along with its context. Antigen: not known. The source of the sample is a study of identical twins. General study results and limits: The abundant beta clonotypes from cord blood had fewer insertions, and memory repertoires had none of this.

MiXCR was run by TCRdb on the 5' RACE reads, yielding one entry per CDR3 protein. Here the sample spans more than 1.5 million distinct CDR3 sequences, under 35% being singletons. Germline V CDR1 and CDR2: LGHDT, YNNKEL (reference sequence). CDR3 length: 14 amino acids. With 5 bases clipped from V and 11 bases from J, the junction kept 12 bases outside the gene matches. Source material: cord blood. The chain carries TRBV3-1 and TRBJ2-5, with 9 bases that match TRBD2. The clonotype originates from a newborn girl in good health. This CDR3 reads CASSDYSGSHEQYF. DNA for the CDR3: TGTGCCAGCAGCGATTATAGCGGGAGTCATGAGCAGTACTTC.